This TCR beta chain was profiled in a study of T cell repertoires in cytomegalovirus infection. For this clonotype: The antigen is undetermined.

The CDR3 runs to 15 residues. Germline-derived CDR1 and CDR2 are MNHEY and SVGEGT. Unmatched junction bases numbered 8, after V lost 6 bases and J lost 0 bases. One entry per CDR3 protein, called by TCRdb with MiXCR from the reads. The sample shows around 750,000 distinct CDR3 sequences, less than 35% of them seen only once. The chain couples TRBV6-2 or TRBV6-3 to TRBJ2-7, with 7 bases that match TRBD1. The sequencing here drew on cultured CD8+ T cells from PBMCs, taken from culture after CMV antigen stimulation. The clonotype originates from a human donor in good health (CMV status not recorded). Some clones in this sample may be carry-over from other donors' samples. CDR3 in DNA: TGTGCCAGCAGCCGTACAGGGGACAGCTCCTACGAGCAGTACGTC. It yields the protein CASSRTGDSSYEQYV.